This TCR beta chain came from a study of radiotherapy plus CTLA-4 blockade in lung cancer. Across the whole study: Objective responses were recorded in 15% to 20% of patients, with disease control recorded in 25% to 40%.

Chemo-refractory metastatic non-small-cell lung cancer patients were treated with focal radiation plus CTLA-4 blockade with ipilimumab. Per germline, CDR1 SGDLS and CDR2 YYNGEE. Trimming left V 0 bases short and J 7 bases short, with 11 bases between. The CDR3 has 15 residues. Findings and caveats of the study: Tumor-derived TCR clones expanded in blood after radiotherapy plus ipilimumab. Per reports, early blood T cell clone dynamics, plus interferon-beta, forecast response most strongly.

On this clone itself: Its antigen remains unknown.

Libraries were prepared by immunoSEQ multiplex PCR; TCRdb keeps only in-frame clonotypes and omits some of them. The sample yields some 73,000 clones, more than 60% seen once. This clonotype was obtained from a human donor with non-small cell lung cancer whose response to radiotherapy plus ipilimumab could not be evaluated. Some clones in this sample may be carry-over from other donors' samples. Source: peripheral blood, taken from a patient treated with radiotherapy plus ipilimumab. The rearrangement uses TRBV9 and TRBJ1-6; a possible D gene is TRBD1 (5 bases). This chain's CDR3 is CASSVAPGRNSPLHF. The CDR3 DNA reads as TGTGCCAGCAGCGTAGCACCAGGGAGGAATTCACCCCTCCACTTT.